The present TCR beta chain was sequenced within a study of technical replicates of blood from a few donors. The CDR3 is 15 residues long. Trimming at V came to 6 bases and at J to 0 bases, leaving 5 bases not matched to a gene. Germline V gives CDR1 LGHNT, CDR2 FRNRAP. Some clones are missing from TCRdb's copy, which holds only in-frame ones; the method was immunoSEQ multiplex PCR. The table has about 80,000 clones, around 96% seen once. The chain has TRBV12-5 and TRBJ1-5, with 7 bases matching TRBD1. The source is a human donor in good health. The sequenced sample consisted of T cells isolated from PBMCs. CDR3 protein: CASGSGQTSNQPQHF. CDR3 sequence (DNA): TGTGCTAGTGGCTCGGGACAGACTAGCAATCAGCCCCAGCATTTT.